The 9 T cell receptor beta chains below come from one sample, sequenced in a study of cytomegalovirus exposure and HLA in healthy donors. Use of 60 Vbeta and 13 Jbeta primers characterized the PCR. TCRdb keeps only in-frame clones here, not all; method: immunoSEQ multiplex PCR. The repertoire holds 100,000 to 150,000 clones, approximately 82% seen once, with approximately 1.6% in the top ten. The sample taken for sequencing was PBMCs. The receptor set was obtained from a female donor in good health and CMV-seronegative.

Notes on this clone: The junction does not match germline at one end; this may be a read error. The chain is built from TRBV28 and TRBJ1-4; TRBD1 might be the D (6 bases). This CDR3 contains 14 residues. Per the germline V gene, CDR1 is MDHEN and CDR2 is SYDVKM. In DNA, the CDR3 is TGTGTCAGCAGTTTAGGGGGGACTAATGAAAAACTGTTTTTT. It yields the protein CVSSLGGTNEKLFF.

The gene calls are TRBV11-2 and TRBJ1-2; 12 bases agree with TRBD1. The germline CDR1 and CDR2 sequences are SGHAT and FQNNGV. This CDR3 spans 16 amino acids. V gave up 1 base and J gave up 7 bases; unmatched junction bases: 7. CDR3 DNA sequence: TGTGCCAGCAGCTTAGTAGGGGACAGGGGGCGAGTTGGCTACACCTTC. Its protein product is CASSLVGDRGRVGYTF.

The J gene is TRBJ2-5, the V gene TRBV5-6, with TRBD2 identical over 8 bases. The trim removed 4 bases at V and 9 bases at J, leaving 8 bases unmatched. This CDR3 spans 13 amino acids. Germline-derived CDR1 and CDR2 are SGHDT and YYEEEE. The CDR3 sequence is CASSKNSGTPQYF. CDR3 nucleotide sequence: TGTGCCAGCAGCAAGAATAGCGGGACCCCCCAGTACTTC.

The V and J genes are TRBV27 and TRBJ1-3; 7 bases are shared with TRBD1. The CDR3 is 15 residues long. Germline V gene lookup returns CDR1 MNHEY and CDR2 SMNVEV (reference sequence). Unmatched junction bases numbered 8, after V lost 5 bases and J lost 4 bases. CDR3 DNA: TGTGCCAGCAGTCCTATGGACAGGATAGGAAACACCATATATTTT. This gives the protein CASSPMDRIGNTIYF.

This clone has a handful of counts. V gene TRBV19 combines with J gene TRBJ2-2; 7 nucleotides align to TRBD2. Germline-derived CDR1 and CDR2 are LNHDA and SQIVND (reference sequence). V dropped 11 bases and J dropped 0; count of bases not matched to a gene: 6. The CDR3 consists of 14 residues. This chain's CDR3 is CALGGGPNTGELFF. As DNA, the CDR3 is TGTGCCTTGGGGGGGGGACCGAACACCGGGGAGCTGTTTTTT.

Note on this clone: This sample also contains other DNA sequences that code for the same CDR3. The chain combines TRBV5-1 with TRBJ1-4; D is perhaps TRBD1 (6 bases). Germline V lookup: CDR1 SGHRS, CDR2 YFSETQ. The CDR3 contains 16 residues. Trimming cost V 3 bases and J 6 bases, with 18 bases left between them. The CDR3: CASSSETGGRYEKLFF. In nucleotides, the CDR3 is TGCGCCAGCAGCTCAGAGACAGGAGGCAGATATGAAAAACTGTTTTTT.

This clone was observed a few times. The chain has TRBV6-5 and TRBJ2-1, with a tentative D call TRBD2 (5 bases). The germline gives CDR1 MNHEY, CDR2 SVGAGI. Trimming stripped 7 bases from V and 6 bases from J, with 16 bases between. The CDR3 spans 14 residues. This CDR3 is CASTAVKGLNEQFF. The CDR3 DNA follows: TGTGCCAGCACCGCAGTTAAAGGACTCAATGAGCAGTTCTTC.

CDR3 amino acids: CASSHGQGLAYQPQHF. The CDR3 DNA follows: TGCGCCAGCAGCCACGGACAGGGACTCGCTTACCAGCCCCAGCATTTT. The V gene is TRBV4-1, the J gene TRBJ1-5, with 8 bases matching TRBD1. Germline-derived CDR1 and CDR2 are MGHRA and YSYEKL. The CDR3 runs to 16 residues. The ends lost 3 bases at V and 7 bases at J; junction bases unmatched: 11.

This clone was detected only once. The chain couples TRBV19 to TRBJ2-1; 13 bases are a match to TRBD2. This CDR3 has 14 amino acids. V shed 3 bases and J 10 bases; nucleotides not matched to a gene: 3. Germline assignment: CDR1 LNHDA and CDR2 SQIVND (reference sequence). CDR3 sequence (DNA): TGTGCCAGTAGTATCCCACTAGCGGGAGGGGAGCAGTTCTTC. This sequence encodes CASSIPLAGGEQFF.